This T cell receptor beta chain emerged from a study of identical twins. Germline CDR1 and CDR2: MNHNY and SVGAGI (reference sequence). V was clipped by 6 bases and J by 3 bases; unmatched bases: 5. This CDR3 is built from 13 residues. This clonotype was detected only a few times. Its antigen is still unknown. Unique molecular identifiers were present on cDNA, and template switching added a universal primer site. TCRdb re-called the 5' RACE reads with MiXCR, one entry per CDR3 protein. The sample gives roughly 1.6 million distinct CDR3 sequences, less than 40% of which show up once; under 0.35% is in the top ten. Study-wide points: High-abundance cord blood beta clonotypes had fewer insertions; memory repertoires showed none. The models gave estimates that fell short of the out-of-frame TCR alpha sharing seen in monozygotic twins.

This sequence originates from a newborn girl in good health. The sample consisted of cord blood. The chain recombines TRBV6-6 with TRBJ2-7, with 7 bases aligning to TRBD1. The CDR3 is CASRPQGNYEQYF. DNA for the CDR3: TGTGCCAGCAGACCACAGGGGAACTACGAGCAGTACTTC.